The next 16 T cell receptor beta chains were all read from a single sample in a study of blood T cell repertoires in COVID-19 (dated by TCRdb to the early 2020s). Receptor libraries were prepared by the immunoSEQ multiplex PCR assay. The clones in this table, taken by TCRdb from immuneACCESS, are in-frame only. Not every clone is retained; where verified, under half of the shortfall comes from an unresolved V gene, and the cause of the rest is unknown. This sample comprises approximately 250,000 clones, about 91% of them detected only once. Over 2% of the sample comes from the top ten. Sequences were obtained from PBMCs or T cells enriched from blood (not recorded which). The receptors stem from a middle-aged woman with acute COVID-19.

This clone came up once. The V call is TRBV19, the J call TRBJ1-2; 10 bases align to TRBD1. The CDR3 contains 15 residues. Trimming took 6 bases from V and 3 from J; bases not matched to a gene: 7. The germline V gene encodes CDR1 LNHDA and CDR2 SQIVND (reference sequence). The CDR3 is CASSSPDRGDYGYTF. For the CDR3, the DNA is TGTGCCAGTAGCTCGCCGGACAGGGGGGACTATGGCTACACCTTC.

This chain uses TRBV11-2 with TRBJ2-1, with TRBD1 as a possible D gene (5 bases). The germline V and J ends were trimmed by 3 bases and 0 bases, with 9 bases remaining between them. The germline gives CDR1 SGHAT, CDR2 FQNNGV. There are 15 residues in the CDR3. The CDR3 loop is CASSFDSGSYNEQFF. The CDR3 nucleotides are TGTGCCAGCAGCTTCGACAGTGGCTCCTACAATGAGCAGTTCTTC.

V gene TRBV5-1 combines with J gene TRBJ1-4; 9 bases fit TRBD1. This CDR3 is 14 amino acids long. Per the germline V gene, CDR1 is SGHRS and CDR2 is YFSETQ. Trimming cost V 4 bases and J 5 bases; bases outside gene matches: 3. For the CDR3, the DNA is TGCGCCAGCAGCCGGGGACAGGGAAATGAAAAACTGTTTTTT. It translates to CASSRGQGNEKLFF. The full variable domain, rest sourced from reference TRBV5-1 and TRBJ1-4, is KAGVTQTPRYLIKTRGQQVTLSCSPISGHRSVSWYQQTPGQGLQFLFEYFSETQRNKGNFPGRFSGRQFSNSRSEMNVSTLELGDSALYLCASSRGQGNEKLFFGSGTQLSVL.

The chain combines TRBV7-9 with TRBJ2-1, with a tentative D call TRBD1 (6 bases). This CDR3 is 15 amino acids long. Trimming took off 7 bases at V and 3 bases at J, with 16 bases between the two ends. CDR1 SEHNR and CDR2 FQNEAQ come from the germline V gene (reference sequence). Written as DNA, the CDR3 is TGTGCCAGCACGAAGGACAGCTCGATCTACAATGAGCAGTTCTTC. This translates into CASTKDSSIYNEQFF.

The chain links TRBV5-1 to TRBJ2-1, with 8 bases lining up with TRBD2. Trimming removed 4 bases from V and 7 bases from J; junction bases left unmatched: 4. CDR1 and CDR2 from the germline V gene are SGHRS and YFSETQ. The CDR3 runs 13 residues. CDR3 in amino acids: CASSRGLGNEQFF. The DNA of the CDR3 is TGCGCCAGCAGCAGGGGACTAGGAAATGAGCAGTTCTTC.

The chain couples TRBV7-9 to TRBJ1-4, with D maybe TRBD1 (5 bases). V lost 6 bases, J lost 2 bases, and 13 bases lay in between. CDR3 length equals 15 residues. Germline V lookup: CDR1 SEHNR, CDR2 FQNEAQ (reference sequence). CDR3 bases: TGTGCCAGCAGTCGCACAGGAGAGACTAATGAAAAACTGTTTTTT. It yields the protein CASSRTGETNEKLFF. The variable domain in full, completed from reference TRBV7-9 and TRBJ1-4, reads DTGVSQNPRHKITKRGQNVTFRCDPISEHNRLYWYRQTLGQGPEFLTYFQNEAQLEKSRLLSDRFSAERPKGSFSTLEIQRTEQGDSAMYLCASSRTGETNEKLFFGSGTQLSVL.

The chain employs TRBV5-6 and TRBJ2-5; 7 bases align to TRBD2. J lost 4 bases, V lost 3 bases, and 12 bases had no gene match. The CDR3 is made up of 16 amino acids. Per the germline V gene, CDR1 is SGHDT and CDR2 is YYEEEE. In DNA, the CDR3 is TGTGCCAGCAGCTGGGGGGGATGGGGTAGCCCAGAGACCCAGTACTTC. It encodes CASSWGGWGSPETQYF.

The V call is TRBV11-3, the J call TRBJ1-1; TRBD1 is a possible D gene (6 bases). Germline CDR1 reads SGHNT; CDR2 reads YENEEA. Trimming removed 5 bases from V and 0 bases from J, with 13 bases in between. CDR3 length: 15 amino acids. The CDR3 bases are TGTGCCAGCAGCCCGGGGGGCAGTATGAACACTGAAGCTTTCTTT. It is translated as CASSPGGSMNTEAFF.

The chain is built from TRBV2 and TRBJ2-1, with 8 bases fitting TRBD2. The CDR3 runs 16 residues. Trimming took 6 bases from V and 10 from J; bases not matched to a gene: 17. Germline V gives CDR1 SNHLY, CDR2 FYNNEI. The CDR3, as DNA: TGTGCCAGCAGCCCGTTGACTAGCGTCTTGAGGGGCGAGCAGTTCTTC. This encodes CASSPLTSVLRGEQFF.

The chain recombines TRBV5-4 with TRBJ1-2; unclear D gene. The CDR3 is made up of 12 amino acids. Germline V gene sequence: CDR1 SGHNT, CDR2 YYREEE (reference sequence). V was pared by 0 bases and J by 8 bases, with 8 bases between. The CDR3 DNA is TGTGCCAGCAGCTTGGGTGCGAGGGGCTACACCTTC. Protein product: CASSLGARGYTF.

This rearrangement joins TRBV2 to TRBJ1-5; no firm D call. The V and J ends lost 6 bases and 6 bases respectively, with 12 bases between them. The CDR3 is made up of 13 amino acids. Germline V gene data show CDR1 as SNHLY and CDR2 as FYNNEI. CDR3 nucleotides: TGTGCCAGCAGCTCAGAGGTCTTTCAGCCCCAGCATTTT. It codes for CASSSEVFQPQHF.

This chain links TRBV12-3 or TRBV12-4 with TRBJ2-1; 7 positions match TRBD1. The V segment lost 10 bases and the J segment 7 bases; nucleotides outside the gene matches: 4. The CDR3 is made up of 11 amino acids. The DNA of the CDR3 is TGTGCCACCAAACAGGGGAATGAGCAGTTCTTC. It codes for CATKQGNEQFF.

The chain links TRBV30 to TRBJ1-5; perhaps TRBD1 as D (6 bases). Germline CDR1 GTSNPN, CDR2 SVGIG (reference sequence). The ends were cut back, 0 bases at V and 5 bases at J, with 17 bases in the middle. CDR3 size: 16 residues. The CDR3 region is CAWSVRSGALHQPQHF. CDR3 nucleotide sequence: TGTGCCTGGAGTGTAAGGTCAGGGGCTTTGCATCAGCCCCAGCATTTT.

The chain couples TRBV3-1 (or the pseudogene TRBV3-2) to TRBJ1-4, with TRBD1 matching 10 bases. The CDR3 is 19 residues long. Germline V gives CDR1 LGHDT, CDR2 YNNKEL (reference sequence). V was clipped by 5 bases and J by 4 bases; unmatched bases: 16. The CDR3 bases are TGTGCCAGCAGCGACGCGGGACAGGGGATTTTGGGTAATAATGAAAAACTGTTTTTT. This sequence encodes CASSDAGQGILGNNEKLFF.

In nucleotides, the CDR3 is TGTGCCAGCAGCCACCGGACAGCTTCCTACGAGCAGTACTTC. It encodes CASSHRTASYEQYF. The chain is built from TRBV7-2 and TRBJ2-7, with D tentatively TRBD1 (6 bases). Germline V gene sequence: CDR1 SGHTA, CDR2 FQGNSA. The ends were cut back, 5 bases at V and 1 base at J, with 12 bases in the middle. The CDR3 contains 14 residues.

This clone was observed a single time. The V and J genes are TRBV5-5 and TRBJ1-3; D is unresolved. CDR1 SGHKS and CDR2 YYEKEE come from the germline V gene (reference sequence). Trimming removed 4 bases from V and 10 bases from J, with 12 bases in between. The CDR3 is made up of 12 amino acids. CDR3 loop: CASSLDVRTIYF. The CDR3 nucleotides are TGTGCCAGCAGCCTGGACGTGAGGACCATATATTTT.